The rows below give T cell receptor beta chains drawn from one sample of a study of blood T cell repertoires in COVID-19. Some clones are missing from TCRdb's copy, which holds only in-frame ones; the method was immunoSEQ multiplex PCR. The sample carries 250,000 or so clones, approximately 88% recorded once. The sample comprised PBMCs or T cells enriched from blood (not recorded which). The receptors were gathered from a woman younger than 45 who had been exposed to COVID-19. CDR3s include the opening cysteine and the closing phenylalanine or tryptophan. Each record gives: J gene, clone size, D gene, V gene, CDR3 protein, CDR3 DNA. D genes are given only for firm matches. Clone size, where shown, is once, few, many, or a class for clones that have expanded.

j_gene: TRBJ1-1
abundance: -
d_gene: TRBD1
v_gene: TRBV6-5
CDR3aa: CASSYSQGAEAFF
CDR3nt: TGTGCCAGCAGTTACTCCCAGGGGGCTGAAGCTTTCTTT

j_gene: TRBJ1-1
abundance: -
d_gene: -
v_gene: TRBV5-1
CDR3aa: CASSTRGANTEAFF
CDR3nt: TGCGCCAGCAGCACGCGGGGGGCCAACACTGAAGCTTTCTTT

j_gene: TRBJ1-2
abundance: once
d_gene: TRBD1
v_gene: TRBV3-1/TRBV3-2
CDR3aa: CASSHTGQGRYTF
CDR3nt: TGTGCCAGCAGCCATACGGGACAGGGGAGGTACACCTTC

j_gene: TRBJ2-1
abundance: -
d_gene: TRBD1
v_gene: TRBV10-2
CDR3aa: CASRGQAGGEQFF
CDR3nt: TGCGCCAGCAGGGGACAGGCCGGAGGTGAGCAGTTCTTC

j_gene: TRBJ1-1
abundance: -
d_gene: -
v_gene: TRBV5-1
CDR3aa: CASSPEVHTEAFF
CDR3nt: TGCGCCAGCAGCCCAGAGGTCCACACTGAAGCTTTCTTT

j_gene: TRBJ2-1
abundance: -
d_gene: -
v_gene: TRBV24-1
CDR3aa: CAAGDGIGSSYNEQFF
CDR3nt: TGTGCCGCGGGTGATGGGATTGGGAGCTCCTACAATGAGCAGTTCTTC

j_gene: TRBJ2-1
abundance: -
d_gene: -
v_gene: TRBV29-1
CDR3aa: CSVEGGGIEQFF
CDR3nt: TGCAGCGTTGAAGGGGGCGGGATTGAGCAGTTCTTC

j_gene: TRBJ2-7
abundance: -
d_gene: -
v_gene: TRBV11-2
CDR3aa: CASSFLGDSPYVQYF
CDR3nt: TGTGCCAGCAGCTTCCTTGGGGACTCCCCTTACGTGCAGTACTTC

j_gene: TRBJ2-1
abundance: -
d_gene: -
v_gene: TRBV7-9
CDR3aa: CASRRGTIFEQFF
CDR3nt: TGTGCCAGCCGGAGGGGGACTATCTTTGAGCAGTTCTTC

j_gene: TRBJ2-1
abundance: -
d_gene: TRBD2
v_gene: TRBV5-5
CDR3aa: CASSPGLGNEQFF
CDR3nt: TGTGCCAGCAGCCCGGGACTAGGAAATGAGCAGTTCTTC

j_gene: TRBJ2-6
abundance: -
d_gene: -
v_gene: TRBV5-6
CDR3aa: CASSSGAALGANVLTF
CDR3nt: TGTGCCAGCAGCTCAGGGGCTGCCCTCGGGGCCAACGTCCTGACTTTC

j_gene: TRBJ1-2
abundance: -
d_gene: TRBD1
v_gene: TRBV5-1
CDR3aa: CASSPGTGLNYGYTF
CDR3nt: TGCGCCAGCAGCCCCGGGACAGGCTTGAACTATGGCTACACCTTC

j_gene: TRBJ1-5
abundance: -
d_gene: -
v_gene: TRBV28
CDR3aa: CASSRNREGDQPQHF
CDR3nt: TGTGCCAGCAGTCGAAACAGGGAAGGGGATCAGCCCCAGCATTTT

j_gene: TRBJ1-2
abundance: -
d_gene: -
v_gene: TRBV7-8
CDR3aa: CASSLGPGGSVYGYTF
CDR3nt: TGTGCCAGCAGCTTAGGGCCAGGAGGGTCGGTCTATGGCTACACCTTC

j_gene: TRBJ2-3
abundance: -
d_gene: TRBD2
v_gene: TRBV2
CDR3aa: CASSEVALAGADTQYF
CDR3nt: TGTGCCAGCAGTGAGGTGGCTCTAGCGGGCGCAGATACGCAGTATTTT

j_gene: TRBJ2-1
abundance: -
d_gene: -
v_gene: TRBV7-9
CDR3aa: CASTPRRGRNEQFF
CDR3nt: TGTGCCAGCACACCCAGGCGGGGCCGCAATGAGCAGTTCTTC

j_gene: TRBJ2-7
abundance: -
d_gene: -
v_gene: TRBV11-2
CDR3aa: CASSPDTVPPYEQYF
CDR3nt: TGTGCCAGCAGCCCCGACACTGTCCCTCCGTACGAGCAGTACTTC

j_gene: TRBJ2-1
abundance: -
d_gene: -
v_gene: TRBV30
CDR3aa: CAWSIGRGDEQFF
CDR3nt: TGTGCCTGGAGTATCGGCAGGGGGGATGAGCAGTTCTTC

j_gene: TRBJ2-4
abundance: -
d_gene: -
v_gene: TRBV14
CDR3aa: CASSTGGIQYF
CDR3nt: TGTGCCAGCAGTACCGGGGGCATTCAGTACTTC

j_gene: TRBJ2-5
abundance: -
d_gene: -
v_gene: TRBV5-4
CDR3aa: CASSMTQTTAETQYF
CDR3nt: TGTGCCAGCAGCATGACCCAAACAACAGCAGAGACCCAGTACTTC

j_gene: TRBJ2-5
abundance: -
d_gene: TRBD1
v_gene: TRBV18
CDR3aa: CASSQTGQGVETQYF
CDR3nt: TGTGCCAGCTCCCAGACCGGACAGGGTGTAGAGACCCAGTACTTC

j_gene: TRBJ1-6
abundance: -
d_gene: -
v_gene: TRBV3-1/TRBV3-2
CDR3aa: CASSQDGGRGNSPLHF
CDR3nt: TGTGCCAGCAGCCAAGACGGTGGCAGGGGAAATTCACCCCTCCACTTT

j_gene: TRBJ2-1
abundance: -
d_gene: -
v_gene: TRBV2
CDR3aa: CASRGDYSFIYNEQFF
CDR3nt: TGTGCCAGCAGGGGAGACTACTCTTTTATATACAATGAGCAGTTCTTC

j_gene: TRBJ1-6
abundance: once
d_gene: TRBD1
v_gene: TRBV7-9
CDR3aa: CASSFDRGGDSPLHF
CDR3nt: TGTGCCAGCAGCTTCGACAGGGGAGGGGATTCACCCCTCCACTTT

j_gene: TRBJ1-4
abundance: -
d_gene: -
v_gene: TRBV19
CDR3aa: CASSMGPRGEKLFF
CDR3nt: TGTGCCAGTAGTATGGGGCCCCGTGGCGAAAAACTGTTTTTT

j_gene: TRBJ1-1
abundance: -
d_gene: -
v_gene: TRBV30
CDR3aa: CAWSVKLEAFF
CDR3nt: TGTGCCTGGAGTGTCAAGCTAGAAGCTTTCTTT

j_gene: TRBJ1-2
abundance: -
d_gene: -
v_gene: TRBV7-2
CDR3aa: CASSLVSGYTF
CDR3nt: TGTGCCAGCAGCTTAGTCAGTGGCTACACCTTC

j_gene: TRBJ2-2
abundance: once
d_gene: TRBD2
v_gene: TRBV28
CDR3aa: CASGLAGAAGELFF
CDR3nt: TGTGCCAGTGGACTAGCGGGAGCCGCCGGGGAGCTGTTTTTT

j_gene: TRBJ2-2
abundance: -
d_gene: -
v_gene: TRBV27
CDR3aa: CASSFIGVGTGELFF
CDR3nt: TGTGCCAGCAGTTTTATAGGGGTAGGCACCGGGGAGCTGTTTTTT

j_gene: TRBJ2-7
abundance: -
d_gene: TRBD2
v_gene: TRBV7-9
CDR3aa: CASSLVAGVRGYEQYF
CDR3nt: TGTGCCAGCAGCTTAGTTGCGGGAGTGCGGGGGTACGAGCAGTACTTC

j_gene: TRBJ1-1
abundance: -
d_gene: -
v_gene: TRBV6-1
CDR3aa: CASSEGSIVTEAFF
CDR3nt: TGTGCCAGCAGTGAAGGTAGTATAGTCACTGAAGCTTTCTTT

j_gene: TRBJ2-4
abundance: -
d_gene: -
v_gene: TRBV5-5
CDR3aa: CASSLEGSGLNIQYF
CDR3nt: TGTGCCAGCAGCTTGGAGGGTTCAGGGTTAAACATTCAGTACTTC

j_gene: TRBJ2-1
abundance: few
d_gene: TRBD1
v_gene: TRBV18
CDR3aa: CASSPDEGAGGEQFF
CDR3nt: TGTGCCAGCTCACCAGATGAGGGGGCCGGTGGGGAGCAGTTCTTC

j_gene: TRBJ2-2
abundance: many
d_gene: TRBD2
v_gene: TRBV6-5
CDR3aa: CASVGLAGANGELFF
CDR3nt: TGTGCCAGCGTTGGACTAGCGGGAGCTAACGGGGAGCTGTTTTTT

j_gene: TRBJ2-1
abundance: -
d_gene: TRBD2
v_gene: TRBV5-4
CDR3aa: CASSLESSGRAGNEQFF
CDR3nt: TGTGCCAGCAGCTTGGAATCTAGCGGGAGGGCGGGGAATGAGCAGTTCTTC

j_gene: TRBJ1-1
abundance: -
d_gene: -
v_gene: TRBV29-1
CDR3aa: CSVKSLRGEVEAFF
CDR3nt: TGCAGCGTTAAATCTTTGCGGGGCGAGGTTGAAGCTTTCTTT

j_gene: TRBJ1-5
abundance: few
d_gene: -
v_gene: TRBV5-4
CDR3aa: CASSLTGPLGSQPQHF
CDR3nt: TGTGCCAGCAGCTTAACTGGGCCATTGGGGAGTCAGCCCCAGCATTTT

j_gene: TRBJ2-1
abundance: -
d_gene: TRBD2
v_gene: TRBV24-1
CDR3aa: CATSEVPGLAGGDNEQFF
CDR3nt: TGTGCCACCAGTGAGGTACCGGGACTAGCGGGAGGGGACAATGAGCAGTTCTTC

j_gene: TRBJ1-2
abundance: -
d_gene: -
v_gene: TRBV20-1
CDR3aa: CSARPDYGYTF
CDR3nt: TGCAGTGCTAGACCTGACTATGGCTACACCTTC

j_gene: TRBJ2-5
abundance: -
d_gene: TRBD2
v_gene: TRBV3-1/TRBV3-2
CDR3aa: CASSQDRLALRDETQYF
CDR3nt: TGTGCCAGCAGCCAGGACAGACTAGCGTTAAGGGACGAGACCCAGTACTTC

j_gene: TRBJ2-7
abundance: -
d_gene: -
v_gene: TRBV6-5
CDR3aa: CASSYGQSYEQYF
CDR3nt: TGTGCCAGCAGTTACGGGCAGTCCTACGAGCAGTACTTC

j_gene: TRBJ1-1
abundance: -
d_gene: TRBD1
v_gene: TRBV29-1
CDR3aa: CSVEQGATEAFF
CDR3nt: TGCAGCGTTGAACAGGGGGCCACTGAAGCTTTCTTT

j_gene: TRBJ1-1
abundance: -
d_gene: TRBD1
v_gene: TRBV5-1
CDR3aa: CASLGQGTEAFF
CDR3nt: TGCGCCAGTTTGGGACAGGGCACTGAAGCTTTCTTT